A single sample is the source of the 27 T cell receptor beta chains below, sequenced in a study of monozygotic twins with inflammatory bowel disease. Using the 5' RACE reads, TCRdb records one entry per CDR3 protein without DNA. This sample contains 400,000 to 500,000 distinct CDR3 sequences. Sequencing was done on a sample of blood. The origin of the receptors is a human donor with ulcerative colitis or Crohn's disease, or a healthy co-twin of an affected twin (not recorded which).

This rearrangement joins TRBV9 to TRBJ1-1; TCRdb calls TRBD1, which cannot be checked without DNA. Germline values: CDR1 SGDLS, CDR2 YYNGEE. The CDR3 consists of 16 residues. CDR3 loop: CASSPLGGGKSTEAFF.

The J gene is TRBJ2-5, the V gene TRBV7-9; the TRBD1 assignment by TCRdb is unverifiable without DNA. The CDR3 has 14 residues. Per germline, CDR1 SEHNR and CDR2 FQNEAQ (reference sequence). CDR3 amino acids: CASSPRAYQETQYF.

The J gene is TRBJ1-1, the V gene TRBV7-8; TCRdb gives TRBD1 as the D gene, but with no DNA this cannot be confirmed. Germline V gene sequence: CDR1 SGHVS, CDR2 FQNEAQ. The CDR3 contains 18 residues. This CDR3 reads CASSSPPTLNRESTEAFF.

V and J are TRBV20-1 and TRBJ2-3; TCRdb returns TRBD2, unconfirmable since there is no DNA. The CDR3 length is 17 residues. CDR1 and CDR2 from the germline V gene are DFQATT and SNEGSKA (reference sequence). The CDR3 here is CSARAVTSGRVADTQYF.

V and J are TRBV27 and TRBJ2-5; TCRdb's assignment of TRBD1 cannot be checked, as there is no DNA. Germline assignment: CDR1 MNHEY and CDR2 SMNVEV (reference sequence). There are 16 residues in the CDR3. This chain's CDR3 is CASSSRDTGGRETQYF.

The V and J genes are TRBV6-1 and TRBJ2-7. Looked up from germline, CDR1 is MNHNS and CDR2 is SASEGT. This CDR3 has 13 residues. CDR3 sequence: CASSVGDTYEQYF.

The rearrangement joins TRBV7-2 to TRBJ2-5; TCRdb's D gene call, TRBD2, goes unchecked for lack of DNA. Germline values: CDR1 SGHTA, CDR2 FQGNSA. There are 13 residues in the CDR3. The chain's CDR3 is CASSLGIEGTQYF.

The chain has TRBV20-1 and TRBJ1-3; TCRdb reports TRBD1, a call that lacks DNA to check it against. Germline V gene lookup returns CDR1 DFQATT and CDR2 SNEGSKA (reference sequence). The CDR3 length is 14 residues. This CDR3 is CSASLGAPGNTIYF.

The chain links TRBV27 to TRBJ1-1. The CDR3 has 15 residues. Germline V gene sequence: CDR1 MNHEY, CDR2 SMNVEV (reference sequence). CDR3: CASSLSGAVNTEAFF.

This chain links TRBV11-2 with TRBJ2-1. Germline lookup yields CDR1 SGHAT and CDR2 FQNNGV. The length of the CDR3 is 14 residues. The CDR3 region is CASSLVGSRNEQFF.

The V gene is TRBV5-6, the J gene TRBJ1-1; TCRdb indicates TRBD1, and absent DNA this call remains unverified. The CDR3 length is 14 residues. Germline CDR1 and CDR2: SGHDT and YYEEEE. CDR3 sequence: CASSPQGIYTEAFF.

The chain has TRBV6-1 and TRBJ2-2; TCRdb calls TRBD1, which cannot be checked without DNA. This CDR3 is 15 amino acids long. Germline lookup yields CDR1 MNHNS and CDR2 SASEGT. The CDR3 spells CASRPGHLNTGELFF.

The chain combines TRBV7-2 with TRBJ1-4. This CDR3 contains 13 residues. The germline V gene encodes CDR1 SGHTA and CDR2 FQGNSA. The CDR3 is CASSLEGPEKLFF.

V usage is TRBV11-2 and J usage is TRBJ2-1; the TCRdb D gene call, TRBD2, has no DNA to confirm it. This CDR3 is built from 15 residues. In germline, CDR1 is SGHAT, CDR2 FQNNGV. This CDR3 is CASSPGQRGNNEQFF.

The chain has TRBV12-3 or TRBV12-4 and TRBJ1-2. The length of the CDR3 is 13 residues. The CDR3 reads CASSLAVYYGYTF.

The V call is TRBV5-1, the J call TRBJ2-7; TCRdb lists TRBD1, though no DNA is available to test this call. CDR1 SGHRS and CDR2 YFSETQ come from the germline V gene. CDR3 length: 16 amino acids. The chain's CDR3 is CASTPAGTALRNEQYF.

This chain connects TRBV27 to TRBJ1-2; there is no DNA to check the TCRdb D call of TRBD1. This CDR3 spans 16 amino acids. The germline gives CDR1 MNHEY, CDR2 SMNVEV (reference sequence). The chain's CDR3 is CASSRAGVGKDYGYTF.

V and J are TRBV5-1 and TRBJ1-1; with no DNA, the TCRdb D assignment of TRBD1 cannot be verified. The CDR3 contains 13 residues. CDR1 and CDR2 (germline): SGHRS, YFSETQ. The CDR3 sequence: CASLSQGGTEAFF.

CDR3 residues: CASSPLQWGGGYTF. The chain recombines TRBV18 with TRBJ1-2; the D gene TCRdb calls, TRBD1, cannot be checked with no DNA. Germline V lookup: CDR1 KGHSH, CDR2 LQKENI. The length of the CDR3 is 14 residues. The variable domain in full, completed from reference TRBV18 and TRBJ1-2, reads NAGVMQNPRHLVRRRGQEARLRCSPMKGHSHVYWYRQLPEEGLKFMVYLQKENIIDESGMPKERFSAEFPKEGPSILRIQQVVRGDSAAYFCASSPLQWGGGYTFGSGTRLTVV.

The CDR3 reads CASSSPPGPGANVLTF. The chain carries TRBV28 and TRBJ2-6. The CDR3 runs 16 residues. CDR1 is MDHEN and CDR2 is SYDVKM in the germline V gene.

This chain joins TRBV4-1 and TRBJ2-2; TCRdb outputs TRBD2, but without DNA this stays unchecked. The length of the CDR3 is 16 residues. CDR1 is MGHRA and CDR2 is YSYEKL in the germline V gene. CDR3 amino acids: CASSQEGRLAGRELFF.

V is TRBV27 and J is TRBJ1-1; TCRdb picks TRBD1, but there is no DNA to check that call. CDR1 is MNHEY, CDR2 SMNVEV, per germline (reference sequence). The CDR3 contains 15 residues. The CDR3 sequence is CASSLEGRVNTEAFF.

The chain is built from TRBV5-1 and TRBJ2-2; TCRdb's D call of TRBD2 is untestable without DNA. Germline CDR1 is SGHRS and CDR2 is YFSETQ. CDR3 length: 14 residues. CDR3 region: CASKGLQNTGELFF. The variable domain in full, completed from reference TRBV5-1 and TRBJ2-2, reads KAGVTQTPRYLIKTRGQQVTLSCSPISGHRSVSWYQQTPGQGLQFLFEYFSETQRNKGNFPGRFSGRQFSNSRSEMNVSTLELGDSALYLCASKGLQNTGELFFGEGSRLTVL.

V and J are TRBV28 and TRBJ2-3; TCRdb selects TRBD1, and the lack of DNA leaves this call unchecked. Germline V gene sequence: CDR1 MDHEN, CDR2 SYDVKM. CDR3 length: 13 residues. The chain's CDR3 is CASDRELTDTQYF.

This chain uses TRBV7-2 with TRBJ2-7; TCRdb returns TRBD1, unconfirmable since there is no DNA. The CDR3 length is 14 residues. CDR1 and CDR2 from the germline V gene are SGHTA and FQGNSA. The CDR3: CASSLVLGPYEQYF.

The J gene is TRBJ2-2, the V gene TRBV7-6; TCRdb's assignment of TRBD1 cannot be checked, as there is no DNA. The CDR3 length is 16 residues. CDR1 is SGHVS and CDR2 is FNYEAQ in the germline V gene. CDR3 residues: CASSLPGGETTGELFF.

The chain employs TRBV15 and TRBJ2-3; the TRBD2 assignment by TCRdb is unverifiable without DNA. CDR1 is LNHNV and CDR2 is YYDKDF in the germline V gene (reference sequence). The CDR3 runs to 17 residues. The CDR3 reads CATSRPGLAVGTDTQYF.